These 5 T cell receptor beta chains were all obtained from the same sample, sequenced in a study of spatial heterogeneity in lung cancer. MiXCR, run by TCRdb on the 5' RACE reads, gives a single entry per CDR3 protein. The sample consists of about 10,000 distinct CDR3 sequences, roughly a tenth of them appearing once. Described time point: blood at routine non-recurrence follow-up after resection. Source: PBMCs, taken at follow-up. All receptors come from a female donor with early-stage non-small cell lung cancer.

This clonotype was counted at least ten times. This rearrangement joins TRBV5-1 to TRBJ1-6, with TRBD1 matching 12 bases. The CDR3 covers 15 residues. CDR1 SGHRS and CDR2 YFSETQ come from the germline V gene. J lost 7 bases, V lost 4 bases, and 3 bases had no gene match. CDR3 protein: CASSLGQGANSPLHF. The CDR3 DNA reads as TGCGCCAGCAGCCTGGGACAGGGGGCGAATTCACCCCTCCACTTT.

This clonotype was seen many times. The chain carries TRBV23-1 and TRBJ2-7; tentatively, D is TRBD1 (5 bases). TRBV23-1 counts as an open reading frame of uncertain function. V dropped 3 bases and J dropped 8 bases, with 44 bases sitting between them. The CDR3 totals 23 residues. For the CDR3, the DNA is TGCGCCAGCAGTCAGCCACTGGACACGGCCAGAAACCGACCTACGAGCAGTACTCCGAAGCAGTACTTC. Residues: CASSQPLDTARNRPTSSTPKQYF.

This clonotype was seen many times. The J gene is TRBJ2-7, the V gene TRBV24-1; 7 nucleotides match TRBD2. Germline CDR1 KGHDR, CDR2 SFDVKD. Trimming at V came to 4 bases and at J to 2 bases, leaving 7 bases not matched to a gene. The CDR3 runs to 15 residues. CDR3 DNA sequence: TGTGCCACCAGTGACAGAGCGGGACCAGCCTACGAGCAGTACTTC. Translated, it gives CATSDRAGPAYEQYF.

This clonotype has at least ten counts. The chain employs TRBV6-2 or TRBV6-3 and TRBJ2-1; D remains unclear. The germline V and J ends were trimmed by 5 bases and 6 bases, with 8 bases remaining between them. The germline CDR1 and CDR2 sequences are MNHEY and SVGEGT. There are 12 residues in the CDR3. The CDR3 region has the DNA TGTGCCAGCAGTCCGACACCCAATGAGCAGTTCTTC. It encodes CASSPTPNEQFF.

In its sample, this clonotype was seen many times. The CDR3 here is CSASTSGRSAEQFF. The CDR3 DNA follows: TGCAGTGCTAGTACTAGCGGGAGGTCAGCTGAGCAGTTCTTC. The chain links TRBV20-1 to TRBJ2-1; TRBD2 matches 12 bases. This CDR3 comprises 14 residues. CDR1 is DFQATT, CDR2 SNEGSKA, per germline (reference sequence). J was trimmed by 9 bases and V by 3 bases; bases with no gene match: 6.